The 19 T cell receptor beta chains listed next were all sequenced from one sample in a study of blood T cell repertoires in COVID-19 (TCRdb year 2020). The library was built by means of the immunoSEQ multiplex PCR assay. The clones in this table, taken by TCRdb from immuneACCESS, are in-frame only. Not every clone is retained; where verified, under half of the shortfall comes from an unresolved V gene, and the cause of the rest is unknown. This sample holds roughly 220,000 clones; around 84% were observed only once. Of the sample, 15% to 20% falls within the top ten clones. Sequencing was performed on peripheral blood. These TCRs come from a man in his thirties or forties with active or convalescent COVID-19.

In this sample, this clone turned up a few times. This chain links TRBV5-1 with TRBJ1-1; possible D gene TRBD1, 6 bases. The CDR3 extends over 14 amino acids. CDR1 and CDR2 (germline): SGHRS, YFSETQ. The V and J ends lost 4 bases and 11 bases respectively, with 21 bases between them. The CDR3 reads CASSRTSGGAGAFF. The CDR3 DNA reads TGCGCCAGCAGCCGCACTTCTGGGGGCGCCGGGGCTTTCTTT. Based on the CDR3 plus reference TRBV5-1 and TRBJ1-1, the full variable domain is KAGVTQTPRYLIKTRGQQVTLSCSPISGHRSVSWYQQTPGQGLQFLFEYFSETQRNKGNFPGRFSGRQFSNSRSEMNVSTLELGDSALYLCASSRTSGGAGAFFGQGTRLTVV.

The CDR3 nucleotides read TGTGCCATCAGTCGACTAGCGGGGCCCAACGAGCAGTACTTC. It translates to CAISRLAGPNEQYF. This chain links TRBV10-3 with TRBJ2-7; 11 bases map to TRBD2. The CDR3 runs to 14 residues. Germline lookup yields CDR1 ENHRY and CDR2 SYGVKD. Trimming at V came to 5 bases and at J to 5 bases, leaving 5 bases not matched to a gene.

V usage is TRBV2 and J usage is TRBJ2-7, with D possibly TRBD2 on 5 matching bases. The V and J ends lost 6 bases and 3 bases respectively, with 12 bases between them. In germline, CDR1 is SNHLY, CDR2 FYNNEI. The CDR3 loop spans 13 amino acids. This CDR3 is CASRQEVIYEQYF. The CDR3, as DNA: TGTGCCAGCAGGCAGGAGGTAATCTACGAGCAGTACTTC.

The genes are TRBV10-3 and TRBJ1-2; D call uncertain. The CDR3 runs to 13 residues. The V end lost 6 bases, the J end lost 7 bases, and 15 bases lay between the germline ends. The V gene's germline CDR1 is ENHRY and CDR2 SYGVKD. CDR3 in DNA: TGTGCCATCAGACCTCCTACTCATTTTGGCTACACCTTC. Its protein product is CAIRPPTHFGYTF.

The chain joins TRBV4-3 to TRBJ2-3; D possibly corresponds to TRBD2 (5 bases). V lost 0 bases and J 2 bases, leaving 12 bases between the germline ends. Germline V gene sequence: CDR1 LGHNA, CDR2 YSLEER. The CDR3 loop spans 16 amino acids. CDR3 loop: CASSQDRGPYTDTQYF. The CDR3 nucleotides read TGCGCCAGCAGCCAAGATCGCGGGCCCTACACAGATACGCAGTATTTT.

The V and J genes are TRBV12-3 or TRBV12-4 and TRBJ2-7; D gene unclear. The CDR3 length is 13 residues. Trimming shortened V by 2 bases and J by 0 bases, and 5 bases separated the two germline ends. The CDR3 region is CASSLPSSYEQYF. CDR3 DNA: TGTGCCAGCAGTTTACCGAGCTCCTACGAGCAGTACTTC.

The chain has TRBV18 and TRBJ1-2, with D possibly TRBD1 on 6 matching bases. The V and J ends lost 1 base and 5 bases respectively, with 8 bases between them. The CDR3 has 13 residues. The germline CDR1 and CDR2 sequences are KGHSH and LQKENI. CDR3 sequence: CASSPRTEYGYTF. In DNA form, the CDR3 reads TGTGCCAGCTCACCACGGACAGAGTATGGCTACACCTTC.

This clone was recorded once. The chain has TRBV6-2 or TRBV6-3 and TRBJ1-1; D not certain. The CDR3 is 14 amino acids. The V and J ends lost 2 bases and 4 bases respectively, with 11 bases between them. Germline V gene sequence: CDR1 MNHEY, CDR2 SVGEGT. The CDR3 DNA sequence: TGTGCCAGCAGTTACCGCGTAAGGAGCACTGAAGCTTTCTTT. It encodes CASSYRVRSTEAFF.

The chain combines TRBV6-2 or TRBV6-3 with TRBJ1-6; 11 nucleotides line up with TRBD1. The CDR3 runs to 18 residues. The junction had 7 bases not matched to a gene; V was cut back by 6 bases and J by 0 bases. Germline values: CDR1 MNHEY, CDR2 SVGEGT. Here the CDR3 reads CASSPDRGRVSYNSPLHF. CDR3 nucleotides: TGTGCCAGCAGCCCGGACAGGGGGCGAGTCTCCTATAATTCACCCCTCCACTTT.

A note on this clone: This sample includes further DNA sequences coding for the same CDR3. The CDR3 sequence: CASSGQGAYEQYF. CDR3 in DNA: TGTGCCAGCAGCGGACAGGGGGCCTACGAGCAGTACTTC. The V call is TRBV9, the J call TRBJ2-7; TRBD1 matches 9 bases. Losses at the gene ends were 3 bases for V and 2 bases for J; bases not matched to a gene: 0. The CDR3 is 13 residues long. Germline V CDR1 and CDR2: SGDLS, YYNGEE.

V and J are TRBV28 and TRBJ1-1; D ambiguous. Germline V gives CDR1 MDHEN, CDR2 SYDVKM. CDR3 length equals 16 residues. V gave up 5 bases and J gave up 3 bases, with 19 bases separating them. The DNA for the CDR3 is TGTGCCAGCAGTCTCCCCCCCGGTGGGCTTGACACTGAAGCTTTCTTT. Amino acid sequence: CASSLPPGGLDTEAFF.

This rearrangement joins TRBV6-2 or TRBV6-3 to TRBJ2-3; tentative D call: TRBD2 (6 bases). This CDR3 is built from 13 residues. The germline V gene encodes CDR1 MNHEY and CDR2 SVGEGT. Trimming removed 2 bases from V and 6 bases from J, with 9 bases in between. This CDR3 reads CASSYGRRDTQYF. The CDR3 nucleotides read TGTGCCAGCAGTTACGGGAGGCGCGATACGCAGTATTTT.

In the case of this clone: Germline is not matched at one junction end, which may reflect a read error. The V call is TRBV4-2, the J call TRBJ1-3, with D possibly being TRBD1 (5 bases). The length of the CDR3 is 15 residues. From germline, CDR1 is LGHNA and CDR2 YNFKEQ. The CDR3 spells CASSKDGGVGNTIYF. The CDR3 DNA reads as TGTGCCAGCAGCAAAGATGGAGGGGTTGGAAACACCATATATTTT.

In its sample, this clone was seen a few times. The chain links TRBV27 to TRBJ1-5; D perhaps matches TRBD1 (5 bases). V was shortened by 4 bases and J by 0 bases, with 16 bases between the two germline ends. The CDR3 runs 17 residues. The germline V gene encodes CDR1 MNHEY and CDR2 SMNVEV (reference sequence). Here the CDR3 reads CASSSSRQTDSNQPQHF. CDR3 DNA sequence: TGTGCCAGCAGTTCCTCGAGACAGACGGATAGCAATCAGCCCCAGCATTTT.

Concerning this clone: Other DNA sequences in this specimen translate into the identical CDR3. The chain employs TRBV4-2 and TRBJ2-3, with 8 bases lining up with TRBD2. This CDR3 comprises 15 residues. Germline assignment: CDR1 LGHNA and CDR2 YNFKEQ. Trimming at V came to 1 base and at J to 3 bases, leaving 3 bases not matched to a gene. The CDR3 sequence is CASSQAGGPTDTQYF. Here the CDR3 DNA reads TGTGCCAGCAGCCAAGCGGGGGGGCCAACAGATACGCAGTATTTT.

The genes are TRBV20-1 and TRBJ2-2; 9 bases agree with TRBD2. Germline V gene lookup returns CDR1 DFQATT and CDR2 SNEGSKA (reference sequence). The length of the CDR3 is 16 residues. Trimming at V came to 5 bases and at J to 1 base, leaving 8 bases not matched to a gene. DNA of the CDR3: TGCAGTGCTCGTGGGATAGCGGGGGTGAACACCGGGGAGCTGTTTTTT. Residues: CSARGIAGVNTGELFF.

CDR3 amino acids: CASSLEAQGGVYGYTF. CDR3 nucleotide sequence: TGTGCCAGCAGCTTAGAAGCGCAGGGAGGGGTGTATGGCTACACCTTC. The gene calls are TRBV11-2 and TRBJ1-2, with D perhaps matching TRBD1 (5 bases). With 0 bases removed from V and 5 bases from J, the gap between germline ends came to 16 bases. CDR3 length: 16 residues. Germline CDR1 SGHAT, CDR2 FQNNGV.

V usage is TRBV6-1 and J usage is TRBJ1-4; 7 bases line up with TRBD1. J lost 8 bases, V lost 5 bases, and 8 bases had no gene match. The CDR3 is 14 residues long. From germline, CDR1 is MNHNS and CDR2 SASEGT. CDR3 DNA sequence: TGTGCCAGCAGTTCCTGGGACAGTCGGGAAAAACTGTTTTTT. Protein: CASSSWDSREKLFF.

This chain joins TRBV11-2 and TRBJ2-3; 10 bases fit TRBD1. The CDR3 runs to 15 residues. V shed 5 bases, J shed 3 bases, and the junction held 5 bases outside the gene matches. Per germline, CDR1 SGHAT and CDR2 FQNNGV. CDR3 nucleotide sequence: TGTGCCAGCAGCCTAGGGACAGGGGAAACAGATACGCAGTATTTT. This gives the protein CASSLGTGETDTQYF.